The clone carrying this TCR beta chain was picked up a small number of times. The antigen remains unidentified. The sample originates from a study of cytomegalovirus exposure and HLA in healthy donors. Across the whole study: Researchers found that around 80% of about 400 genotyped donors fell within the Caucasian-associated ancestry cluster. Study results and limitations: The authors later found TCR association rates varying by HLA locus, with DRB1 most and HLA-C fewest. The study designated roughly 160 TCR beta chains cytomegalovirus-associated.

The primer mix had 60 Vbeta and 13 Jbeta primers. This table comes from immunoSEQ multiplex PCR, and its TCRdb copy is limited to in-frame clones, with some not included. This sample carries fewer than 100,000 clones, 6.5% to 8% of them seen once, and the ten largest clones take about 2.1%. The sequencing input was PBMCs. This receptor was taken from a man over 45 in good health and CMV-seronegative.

CDR3 in amino acids: CASGGQLNTEAFF. CDR3 nucleotides: TGTGCCAGCGGCGGGCAGTTGAACACTGAAGCTTTCTTT. V is TRBV6-1 and J is TRBJ1-1, with no clear D. Germline V gene data show CDR1 as MNHNS and CDR2 as SASEGT. The length of the CDR3 is 13 residues. V dropped 8 bases and J dropped 0 bases, with 10 bases sitting between them.